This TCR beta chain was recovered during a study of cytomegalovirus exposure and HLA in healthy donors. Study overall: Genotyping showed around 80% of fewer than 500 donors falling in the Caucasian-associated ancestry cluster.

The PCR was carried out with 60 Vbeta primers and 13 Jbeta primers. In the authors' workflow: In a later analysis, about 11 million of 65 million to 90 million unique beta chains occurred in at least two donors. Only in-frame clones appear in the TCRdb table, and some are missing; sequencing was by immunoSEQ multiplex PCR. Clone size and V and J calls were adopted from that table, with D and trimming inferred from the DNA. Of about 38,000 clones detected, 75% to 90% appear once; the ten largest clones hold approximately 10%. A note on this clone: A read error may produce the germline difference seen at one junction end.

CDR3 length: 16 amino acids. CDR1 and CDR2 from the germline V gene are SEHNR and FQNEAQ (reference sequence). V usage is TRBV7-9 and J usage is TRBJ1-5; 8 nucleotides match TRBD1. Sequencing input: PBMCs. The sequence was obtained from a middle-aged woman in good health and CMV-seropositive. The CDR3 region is CSSSLTGERGNQPQHF. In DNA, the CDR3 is TGTTCCAGCAGCTTGACAGGGGAGCGAGGCAATCAGCCCCAGCATTTT. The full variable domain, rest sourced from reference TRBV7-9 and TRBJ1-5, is DTGVSQNPRHKITKRGQNVTFRCDPISEHNRLYWYRQTLGQGPEFLTYFQNEAQLEKSRLLSDRFSAERPKGSFSTLEIQRTEQGDSAMYLCSSSLTGERGNQPQHFGDGTRLSIL.